These 7 T cell receptor beta chains were sequenced from one sample in a study of cytomegalovirus exposure and HLA in healthy donors. The PCR contained 60 Vbeta and 13 Jbeta primers. Profiling relied on immunoSEQ multiplex PCR, and the TCRdb table lists in-frame clones only, not all of them. The sample lists about 190,000 clones; around 81% were seen once. Sequencing was done on a sample of PBMCs. These receptors all come from a woman aged 18-35 years in good health and CMV-seropositive.

The chain carries TRBV6-6 and TRBJ1-1, with 11 bases fitting TRBD1. Germline loops: CDR1 MNHNY, CDR2 SVGAGI (reference sequence). The junction had 7 bases not matched to a gene; V was cut back by 3 bases and J by 4 bases. The CDR3 loop spans 16 amino acids. CDR3 in DNA: TGTGCCAGCAGTTATGGGGTCGGGACAGGGGGCACTGAAGCTTTCTTT. Protein: CASSYGVGTGGTEAFF.

V and J are TRBV12-5 and TRBJ1-1; no definite D call. The CDR3 runs to 14 residues. CDR1 is LGHNT, CDR2 FRNRAP, per germline. The germline V and J ends were trimmed by 2 bases and 1 base, with 8 bases remaining between them. The CDR3 bases are TGTGCTAGTGGTTTGTACTCAGGGAACACTGAAGCTTTCTTT. Protein product: CASGLYSGNTEAFF.

This sequence joins TRBV5-1 and TRBJ1-3; 7 nucleotides align to TRBD1. Germline loops: CDR1 SGHRS, CDR2 YFSETQ. V dropped 3 bases and J dropped 3; count of bases not matched to a gene: 6. CDR3 length equals 15 residues. The CDR3, as DNA: TGCGCCAGCAGCTGGGGCGGACAGGTTGGAAACACCATATATTTT. Translating gives CASSWGGQVGNTIYF.

This chain links TRBV6-5 with TRBJ1-2; D is possibly TRBD1 (6 bases). This CDR3 region has 14 residues. The V end lost 6 bases, the J end lost 4 bases, and 15 bases lay between the germline ends. Germline values: CDR1 MNHEY, CDR2 SVGAGI. The CDR3 nucleotides read TGTGCCAGCAGCGCGAACAGGGCTGCCTATGGCTACACCTTC. It translates to CASSANRAAYGYTF.

The V gene is TRBV5-1, the J gene TRBJ1-2; possible D gene TRBD1, 5 bases. Per the germline V gene, CDR1 is SGHRS and CDR2 is YFSETQ. This CDR3 has 16 residues. V lost 5 bases and J lost 3, with 20 bases in between. Here the CDR3 reads CASSQGVGRRDYGYTF. CDR3 nucleotides: TGCGCCAGCAGTCAGGGCGTTGGGCGTCGGGACTATGGCTACACCTTC.

This chain links TRBV5-4 with TRBJ1-2; maybe TRBD1 (6 bases). Germline lookup yields CDR1 SGHNT and CDR2 YYREEE (reference sequence). The CDR3 consists of 14 residues. The V end was cut by 4 bases, the J end by 3 bases, with 13 bases between. CDR3 nucleotide sequence: TGTGCCAGCAGCATACAGGGTTTCGACTATGGCTACACCTTC. As protein: CASSIQGFDYGYTF.

The CDR3 DNA is TGTGCCAGCAGCGTAGTAGGCAGGGGGCAGCTGTTTTTT. Its translation: CASSVVGRGQLFF. This chain connects TRBV9 to TRBJ2-2, with TRBD1 identical over 8 bases. Germline lookup yields CDR1 SGDLS and CDR2 YYNGEE. The CDR3 extends over 13 amino acids. V dropped 0 bases and J dropped 12; count of bases not matched to a gene: 4.